This T cell receptor (beta chain) was sequenced for a study of blood T cell repertoires in COVID-19. This clone showed up just a few times. This table comes from immunoSEQ multiplex PCR, and its TCRdb copy is limited to in-frame clones, with some not included. The table has some 250,000 clones, less than 90% seen once. Germline V gives CDR1 MNHEY, CDR2 SVGEGT. V was pared by 4 bases and J by 4 bases, with 13 bases of the junction left unmatched. This CDR3 has 18 amino acids. This TCR was recovered from a man in his 60s with acute or convalescent COVID-19. The genes are TRBV6-2 or TRBV6-3 and TRBJ2-2; 9 bases are shared with TRBD2. Specimen: peripheral blood. The CDR3 DNA reads TGTGCCAGCAGTTCGCGGGAGGGGGGCATGTCGGGCACCGGGGAGCTGTTTTTT. Translation: CASSSREGGMSGTGELFF.